This T cell receptor (beta chain) was sequenced during a study of blood T cell repertoires in COVID-19. Study summary: Researchers got acute and convalescent COVID-19 samples from the United States, Italy and Spain. Nucleic acid was either cDNA or gDNA, and it came from T cells, B-cell-depleted T cells, or PBMCs.

Data came from immunoSEQ multiplex PCR; TCRdb stores just in-frame clones and leaves some out. Among more than 300,000 clones, 80% to 90% were seen once, and the ten largest hold about 1.2%. In the case of this clone: Other DNA sequences in this sample translate to the same CDR3.

The sequence derives from a woman aged 45 to 65 with acute or convalescent COVID-19. Sequenced material: peripheral blood.

CDR3 bases: TGCGCCAGCAGCTCAAACAGGGATCCAGGAAACACCATATATTTT. It translates to CASSSNRDPGNTIYF. The V gene is TRBV5-1, the J gene TRBJ1-3, with D tentatively TRBD1 (6 bases). The CDR3 covers 15 residues. CDR1 and CDR2 (germline): SGHRS, YFSETQ. Deletions cut 3 bases from V and 4 bases from J, with 14 bases between.